These 22 T cell receptor beta chains share one sample of origin, sequenced in a study of ipilimumab plus nivolumab after autologous stem cell transplantation. Profiling relied on immunoSEQ multiplex PCR, and the TCRdb table lists in-frame clones only, not all of them. The sample carries roughly 16,000 clones, approximately 78% recorded once. This specimen was PBMCs, taken in a trial of ipilimumab plus nivolumab as post-transplant consolidation. These receptor sequences come from a male donor with diffuse large B-cell lymphoma.

The gene calls are TRBV7-2 and TRBJ1-2; TRBD1 might be the D (6 bases). V lost 5 bases, J lost 7 bases, and 14 bases lay in between. Germline V lookup: CDR1 SGHTA, CDR2 FQGNSA. The CDR3 totals 13 residues. This CDR3 reads CASSLGTKGGYTF. The CDR3 DNA reads TGTGCCAGCAGCCTTGGGACAAAGGGTGGCTACACCTTC. The full variable domain, rest sourced from reference TRBV7-2 and TRBJ1-2, is GAGVSQSPSNKVTEKGKDVELRCDPISGHTALYWYRQSLGQGLEFLIYFQGNSAPDKSGLPSDRFSAERTGGSVSTLTIQRTQQEDSAVYLCASSLGTKGGYTFGSGTRLTVV.

On this clone itself: In the same sample, other DNA sequences code for this CDR3. V and J are TRBV5-1 and TRBJ2-1, with no clear D. Between the trimmed V and J ends, which lost 7 bases and 1 base, there was a span of 6 bases. CDR1 is SGHRS, CDR2 YFSETQ, per germline. This CDR3 has 12 residues. DNA of the CDR3: TGCGCCAGCTCTCTGTCCTACAATGAGCAGTTCTTC. Protein: CASSLSYNEQFF. The full variable domain, with the rest looked up from reference TRBV5-1 and TRBJ2-1, is KAGVTQTPRYLIKTRGQQVTLSCSPISGHRSVSWYQQTPGQGLQFLFEYFSETQRNKGNFPGRFSGRQFSNSRSEMNVSTLELGDSALYLCASSLSYNEQFFGPGTRLTVL.

The V gene is TRBV7-9, the J gene TRBJ2-2; tentative D call: TRBD1 (5 bases). Germline assignment: CDR1 SEHNR and CDR2 FQNEAQ (reference sequence). This CDR3 contains 14 residues. Trimming took 5 bases from V and 4 from J, leaving 11 bases between them. The CDR3 nucleotides read TGTGCCAGCAGCCACTCAGGGTCCACCGGGGAGCTGTTTTTT. Its translation is CASSHSGSTGELFF.

Concerning this clone itself: Its ends do not fully match the called genes, so a read error is possible. The same CDR3 is also encoded by other DNA sequences in this sample. V is TRBV30 and J is TRBJ1-1; TRBD1 might be the D (6 bases). The CDR3 covers 13 residues. CDR1 is GTSNPN and CDR2 is SVGIG in the germline V gene (reference sequence). The CDR3 here is CAWSLTGITEAFF. DNA for the CDR3: TGTGCCTGGAGTCTCACAGGGATCACTGAAGCCTTCTTT. Filled out from reference TRBV30 and TRBJ1-1, the complete variable domain reads SQTIHQWPATLVQPVGSPLSLECTVEGTSNPNLYWYRQAAGRGLQLLFYSVGIGQISSEVPQNLSASRPQDRQFILSSKKLLLSDSGFYLCAWSLTGITEAFFGQGTRLTVV.

The chain is built from TRBV5-6 and TRBJ2-3; the D gene is possibly TRBD2 (5 bases). Between the trimmed V and J ends, which lost 0 bases and 0 bases, there was a span of 14 bases. Germline CDR1 is SGHDT and CDR2 is YYEEEE. The CDR3 contains 17 residues. This chain's CDR3 is CASSLVNPSFSTDTQYF. For the CDR3, the DNA is TGTGCCAGCAGCTTGGTTAATCCTAGCTTTAGCACAGATACGCAGTATTTT. The full variable domain, in which reference TRBV5-6 and TRBJ2-3 provide the parts outside the CDR3, is DAGVTQSPTHLIKTRGQQVTLRCSPKSGHDTVSWYQQALGQGPQFIFQYYEEEERQRGNFPDRFSGHQFPNYSSELNVNALLLGDSALYLCASSLVNPSFSTDTQYFGPGTRLTVL.

In its sample, this clone was seen a few times. The chain has TRBV27 and TRBJ2-3; 7 nucleotides align to TRBD2. The germline V gene encodes CDR1 MNHEY and CDR2 SMNVEV (reference sequence). The trim removed 6 bases at V and 5 bases at J, leaving 5 bases unmatched. The CDR3 has 13 amino acids. CDR3 sequence reads: CASRSGGLDTQYF. In DNA, the CDR3 is TGTGCCAGCAGATCCGGGGGGTTAGATACGCAGTATTTT.

The rearrangement joins TRBV4-3 to TRBJ1-2, with 8 bases fitting TRBD1. Germline CDR1 and CDR2: LGHNA and YSLEER. V trimming: 6 bases; J trimming: 3 bases; junction bases outside the gene matches: 12. The CDR3 spans 16 residues. CDR3 protein: CASRDKRRTGHYGYTF. CDR3 nucleotides: TGCGCCAGCAGGGATAAGAGGCGGACAGGGCACTATGGCTACACCTTC.

The chain has TRBV19 and TRBJ2-7; D is perhaps TRBD2 (6 bases). The germline gives CDR1 LNHDA, CDR2 SQIVND (reference sequence). This CDR3 has 17 residues. V was clipped by 6 bases and J by 0 bases, with 21 bases between them. The CDR3 DNA reads TGTGCCAGTAGGAAGGGTGGGTTTGGCGGGGACTCCTACGAGCAGTACTTC. Amino acid sequence: CASRKGGFGGDSYEQYF.

The V call is TRBV11-3, the J call TRBJ2-5; D uncertain. Germline CDR1 is SGHNT and CDR2 is YENEEA. V dropped 1 base and J dropped 10 bases, with 16 bases sitting between them. The CDR3 is made up of 14 amino acids. The CDR3 bases are TGTGCCAGCAGCTTAGCGGCGGTTTCGACGGACCAGTACTTC. Its translation is CASSLAAVSTDQYF.

The chain recombines TRBV5-6 with TRBJ1-1, with D possibly matching TRBD1 (5 bases). Trimming stripped 2 bases from V and 10 bases from J, with 21 bases between. CDR1 is SGHDT, CDR2 YYEEEE, per germline. The CDR3 consists of 15 residues. For the CDR3, the DNA is TGTGCCAGCAGCTTAAATGTTGCGATACCGGGGGGAGCTTTCTTT. This gives the protein CASSLNVAIPGGAFF.

This clone was recorded only once. The CDR3 loop reads CASSLSPGRNTEAFF. CDR3 coding DNA: TGTGCCAGCAGTTTATCGCCAGGAAGAAACACTGAAGCTTTCTTT. The J gene is TRBJ1-1, the V gene TRBV27; no firm D call. Germline CDR1 is MNHEY and CDR2 is SMNVEV (reference sequence). V was shortened by 0 bases and J by 2 bases, with 10 bases between the two germline ends. The CDR3 loop spans 15 amino acids.

The V call is TRBV28, the J call TRBJ1-1, with unresolved D. From germline, CDR1 is MDHEN and CDR2 SYDVKM. Trimming cost V 0 bases and J 1 base, with 0 bases left between them. The CDR3 has 12 residues. CDR3 amino acids: CASSLWNTEAFF. CDR3 nucleotide sequence: TGTGCCAGCAGTTTATGGAACACTGAAGCTTTCTTT.

The CDR3 DNA reads TGTGCCAGCAGATCTCTAGCGGGCCCAGAGCAGTTCTTC. Translation: CASRSLAGPEQFF. The rearrangement uses TRBV7-2 and TRBJ2-1; TRBD2 aligns across 8 bases. There are 13 residues in the CDR3. The J segment lost 10 bases and the V segment lost 6 bases, leaving 8 bases of the junction unmatched. Germline V gene sequence: CDR1 SGHTA, CDR2 FQGNSA.

V gene TRBV6-4 combines with J gene TRBJ2-1; D remains ambiguous. The germline CDR1 and CDR2 sequences are MRHNA and SNTAGT. V was clipped by 8 bases and J by 0 bases, with 14 bases between them. The CDR3 runs 15 residues. For the CDR3, the DNA is TGTGCCAGCTCTCTAGAGCCGGCCTCCTACAATGAGCAGTTCTTC. Translating it yields CASSLEPASYNEQFF.

V is TRBV9 and J is TRBJ2-2; possibly TRBD1 for D (6 bases). The V gene's germline CDR1 is SGDLS and CDR2 YYNGEE. The CDR3 extends over 15 amino acids. Trimming removed 0 bases at V and 6 bases at J, with 12 bases between. The CDR3 DNA follows: TGTGCCAGCAGCGTAGCACAGGGCCAGTCCGGGGAGCTGTTTTTT. This codes for CASSVAQGQSGELFF.

In its sample, this clone was seen once. In nucleotides, the CDR3 is TGTGCCAGCAGTTACTCTGTCGGATCAGACTACGAGCAGTACTTC. As protein: CASSYSVGSDYEQYF. This chain connects TRBV6-5 to TRBJ2-7; D is unresolved. The germline V and J ends were trimmed by 0 bases and 3 bases, with 12 bases remaining between them. This CDR3 contains 15 residues. The germline V gene has CDR1 MNHEY and CDR2 SVGAGI.

The CDR3: CASRGLVRGKETQYF. The CDR3 nucleotides are TGTGCCAGCCGCGGTCTCGTCCGGGGGAAAGAGACCCAGTACTTC. The rearrangement links TRBV11-2 to TRBJ2-5; D perhaps matches TRBD2 (6 bases). CDR1 is SGHAT, CDR2 FQNNGV, per germline. V was pared by 8 bases and J by 3 bases, with 19 bases between. The CDR3 has 15 residues.

V gene TRBV11-3 combines with J gene TRBJ2-5, with 8 bases matching TRBD1. The length of the CDR3 is 15 residues. Germline CDR1 SGHNT, CDR2 YENEEA. Trimming cost V 5 bases and J 5 bases; bases outside gene matches: 10. The DNA for the CDR3 is TGTGCCAGCAGCCCAGGACAGGGCCAAACGGAGACCCAGTACTTC. This gives the protein CASSPGQGQTETQYF.

This chain joins TRBV9 and TRBJ2-3; no definite D call. V was trimmed by 4 bases and J by 6 bases, leaving 15 bases between them. The CDR3 length is 14 residues. Germline CDR1 SGDLS, CDR2 YYNGEE. This CDR3 is CASSLRTARDTQYF. CDR3 DNA: TGTGCCAGCAGCTTAAGGACGGCTCGGGATACGCAGTATTTT.

The chain joins TRBV5-6 to TRBJ2-1, with unresolved D. The V gene's germline CDR1 is SGHDT and CDR2 YYEEEE. There are 16 residues in the CDR3. Trimming pared 4 bases from V and 0 bases from J, leaving 14 bases between. CDR3 bases: TGTGCCAGCAGCCACGAAATAGTTAGCTCCTACAATGAGCAGTTCTTC. Protein product: CASSHEIVSSYNEQFF.

This chain uses TRBV29-1 with TRBJ1-2; D is uncertain. Trimming took 7 bases from V and 0 from J, leaving 9 bases between them. The CDR3 contains 12 residues. From germline, CDR1 is SQVTM and CDR2 ANQGSEA. CDR3 DNA sequence: TGCAGCGCCGTTTCCGCTAACTATGGCTACACCTTC. Translated: CSAVSANYGYTF.

The chain couples TRBV7-9 to TRBJ2-3, with 7 bases aligning to TRBD1. V lost 5 bases and J lost 0; bases outside the gene matches: 5. CDR3 length equals 15 residues. Germline CDR1 reads SEHNR; CDR2 reads FQNEAQ (reference sequence). As DNA, the CDR3 is TGTGCCAGCAGCCCGGGACAGCAAAGCACAGATACGCAGTATTTT. It codes for CASSPGQQSTDTQYF.